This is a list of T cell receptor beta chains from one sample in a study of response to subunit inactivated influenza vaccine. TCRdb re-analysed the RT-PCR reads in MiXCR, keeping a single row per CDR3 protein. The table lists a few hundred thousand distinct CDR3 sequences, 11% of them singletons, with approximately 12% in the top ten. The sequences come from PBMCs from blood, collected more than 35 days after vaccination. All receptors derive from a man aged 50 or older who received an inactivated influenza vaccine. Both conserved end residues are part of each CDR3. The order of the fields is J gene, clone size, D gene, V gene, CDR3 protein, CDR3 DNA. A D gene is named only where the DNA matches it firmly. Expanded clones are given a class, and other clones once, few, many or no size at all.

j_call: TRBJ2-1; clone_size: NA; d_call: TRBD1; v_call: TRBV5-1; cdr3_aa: CASSLVRQGISEQFF; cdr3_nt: TGCGCCAGCAGCTTGGTGCGACAGGGAATTAGTGAGCAGTTCTTC
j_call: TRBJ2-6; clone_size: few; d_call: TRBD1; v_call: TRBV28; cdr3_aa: CASSLPRTGRPGANVLTF; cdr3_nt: TGTGCCAGCAGTTTACCCCGGACAGGGAGGCCTGGGGCCAACGTCCTGACTTTC
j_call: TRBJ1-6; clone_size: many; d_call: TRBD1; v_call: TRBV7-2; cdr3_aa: CASSWGQGGSPLHF; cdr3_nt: TGTGCCAGCAGCTGGGGACAGGGTGGTTCACCCCTCCACTTT
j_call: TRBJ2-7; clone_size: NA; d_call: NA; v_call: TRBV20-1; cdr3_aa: CSANGRKPEQYF; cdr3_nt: TGCAGTGCTAATGGGAGGAAGCCCGAGCAGTACTTC
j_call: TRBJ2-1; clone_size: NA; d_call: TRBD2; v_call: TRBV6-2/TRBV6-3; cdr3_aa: CASGLAGGTNEQFF; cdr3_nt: TGTGCCAGCGGGCTAGCGGGAGGAACGAATGAGCAGTTCTTC
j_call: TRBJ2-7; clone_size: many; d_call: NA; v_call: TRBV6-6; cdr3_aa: CASNQGYSYEQYF; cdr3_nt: TGTGCCAGCAACCAAGGGTACTCCTACGAGCAGTACTTC
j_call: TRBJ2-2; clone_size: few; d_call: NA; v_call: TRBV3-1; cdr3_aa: CASSQALGAANTGELFF; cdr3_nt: TGTGCCAGCAGCCAAGCCCTCGGGGCGGCGAACACCGGGGAGCTGTTTTTT
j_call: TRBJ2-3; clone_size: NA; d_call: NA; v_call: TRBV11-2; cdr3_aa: CASSLDIGGSADTQYF; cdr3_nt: TGTGCCAGCAGCTTAGATATCGGGGGCTCGGCAGATACGCAGTATTTT
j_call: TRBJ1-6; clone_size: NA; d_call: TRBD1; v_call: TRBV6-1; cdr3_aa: CASYGSGGFVSPLHF; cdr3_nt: TGTGCCAGCTATGGGTCAGGGGGCTTTGTTTCACCCCTCCACTTT
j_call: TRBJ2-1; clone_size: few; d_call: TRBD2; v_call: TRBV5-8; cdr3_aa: CASSGGTGLALDEQFF; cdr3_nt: TGTGCCAGCAGCGGGGGTACAGGACTAGCTCTCGATGAGCAGTTCTTC
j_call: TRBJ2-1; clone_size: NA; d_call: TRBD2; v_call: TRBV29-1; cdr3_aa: CSVTGTSGSGEQFF; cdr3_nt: TGCAGCGTTACCGGGACTAGCGGGAGTGGGGAGCAGTTCTTC
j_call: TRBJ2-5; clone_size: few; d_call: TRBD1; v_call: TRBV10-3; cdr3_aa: CATREGQGHVGETQYF; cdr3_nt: TGTGCCACCCGGGAAGGACAGGGGCATGTGGGGGAGACCCAGTACTTC
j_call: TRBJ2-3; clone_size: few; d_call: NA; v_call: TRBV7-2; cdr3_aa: CASSLRLDGSKDTQYF; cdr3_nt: TGTGCCAGCAGCTTAAGATTGGACGGGAGTAAAGATACGCAGTATTTT
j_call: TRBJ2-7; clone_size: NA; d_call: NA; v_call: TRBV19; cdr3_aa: CASSMGPPSGEQYF; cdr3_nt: TGTGCCAGTAGTATGGGGCCCCCCTCCGGCGAGCAGTACTTC
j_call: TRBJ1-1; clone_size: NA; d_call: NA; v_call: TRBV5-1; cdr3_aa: CASSLDGGLNTEAFF; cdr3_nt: TGCGCCAGCAGCTTGGATGGGGGGCTGAACACTGAAGCTTTCTTT
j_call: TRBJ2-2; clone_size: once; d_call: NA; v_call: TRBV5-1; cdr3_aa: CASSLARQRAGELFF; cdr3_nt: TGCGCCAGCAGCTTGGCCAGACAGCGGGCCGGGGAGCTGTTTTTT